The 20 T cell receptor beta chains below all came from one sample that was sequenced in a study of blood T cell repertoires in COVID-19. Assay used: immunoSEQ multiplex PCR; TCRdb lists only in-frame clones, some missing. This sample has about 130,000 clones, with 85% to 90% found just once. Sequencing was carried out using peripheral blood. All receptors come from a woman of 80 years or more with acute or convalescent COVID-19.

V usage is TRBV7-8 and J usage is TRBJ1-3, with 8 nucleotides matching TRBD1. The germline V gene has CDR1 SGHVS and CDR2 FQNEAQ. J lost 4 bases, V lost 2 bases, and 4 bases had no gene match. This CDR3 contains 15 residues. CDR3 DNA sequence: TGTGCCAGCAGCTTACAGGGGGCGAGCGGAAACACCATATATTTT. The encoded protein is CASSLQGASGNTIYF.

The chain employs TRBV7-2 and TRBJ2-5, with 9 nucleotides matching TRBD1. The V and J ends lost 4 bases and 5 bases, in that order; junction bases with no gene match: 8. The length of the CDR3 is 15 residues. The V gene's germline CDR1 is SGHTA and CDR2 FQGNSA. As DNA, the CDR3 is TGTGCCAGCAGCTGGGGACAGGGCAAGGGGGAGACCCAGTACTTC. Protein product: CASSWGQGKGETQYF.

This clone has a single count. The chain uses TRBV6-6 and TRBJ2-3; 9 positions match TRBD1. The trim removed 5 bases at V and 3 bases at J, leaving 15 bases unmatched. CDR1 and CDR2 from the germline V gene are MNHNY and SVGAGI (reference sequence). The CDR3 runs to 18 residues. The CDR3 spells CASSPLVGTGRSTDTQYF. The CDR3 DNA reads as TGTGCCAGCAGTCCCCTGGTGGGGACAGGGAGGTCAACAGATACGCAGTATTTT.

The chain carries TRBV27 and TRBJ1-4; a weak D match, TRBD1 (5 bases). The CDR3 is made up of 13 amino acids. Germline V gene data show CDR1 as MNHEY and CDR2 as SMNVEV (reference sequence). Trimming left V 6 bases short and J 8 bases short, with 13 bases between. CDR3 amino acids: CASRVNRMEKLFF. CDR3 nucleotide sequence: TGTGCCAGCAGGGTAAACAGGATGGAAAAACTGTTTTTT.

V is TRBV4-3 and J is TRBJ2-3; TRBD2 matches 8 bases. The germline gives CDR1 LGHNA, CDR2 YSLEER. Trimming cost V 0 bases and J 6 bases; bases outside gene matches: 5. This CDR3 has 15 residues. The CDR3 protein is CASSQDWREADTQYF. DNA for the CDR3: TGCGCCAGCAGCCAAGATTGGCGGGAGGCCGATACGCAGTATTTT.

On this clone: Additional DNA sequences in this sample encode the identical CDR3. The chain links TRBV29-1 to TRBJ1-1, with D possibly matching TRBD1 (6 bases). The CDR3 has 12 residues. V lost 6 bases, J lost 0 bases, and 8 bases lay in between. Germline V gives CDR1 SQVTM, CDR2 ANQGSEA. The CDR3 coding sequence is TGCAGCGTCGGGGGGCTGAACACTGAAGCTTTCTTT. This gives the protein CSVGGLNTEAFF.

V is TRBV29-1 and J is TRBJ2-7; tentatively, D is TRBD2 (6 bases). From germline, CDR1 is SQVTM and CDR2 ANQGSEA. Trimming stripped 4 bases from V and 4 bases from J, with 20 bases between. The CDR3 is made up of 15 amino acids. In DNA form, the CDR3 reads TGCAGCGTTGGGGGTGGCGGGGTTAAAGGGTACGAGCAGTACTTC. Its protein is CSVGGGGVKGYEQYF.

This sequence joins TRBV28 and TRBJ1-1; possible D gene TRBD1, 5 bases. Germline V gene lookup returns CDR1 MDHEN and CDR2 SYDVKM. The CDR3 contains 13 residues. Between the trimmed V and J ends, which lost 5 bases and 3 bases, there was a span of 10 bases. The CDR3 DNA follows: TGTGCCAGCAGTCGACGGGGGGACACTGAAGCTTTCTTT. Translated: CASSRRGDTEAFF.

This chain links TRBV10-3 with TRBJ2-2, with a possible D match to TRBD2 (7 bases). V shed 4 bases and J shed 9 bases, with 12 bases lying between them. The CDR3 extends over 13 amino acids. Germline V gives CDR1 ENHRY, CDR2 SYGVKD. The CDR3 DNA reads as TGTGCCATCAGTGCGGGGGGCGCGAGGGAGCTGTTTTTT. As protein: CAISAGGARELFF.

CDR3 region: CASSVGSGGSNSPLHF. Here the CDR3 DNA reads TGTGCCAGCAGCGTAGGCTCAGGGGGGTCTAATTCACCCCTCCACTTT. The V call is TRBV9, the J call TRBJ1-6; 7 bases agree with TRBD1. The length of the CDR3 is 16 residues. Germline V gene sequence: CDR1 SGDLS, CDR2 YYNGEE. After removal of 0 bases from V and 6 bases from J, the junction contained 6 bases not matched to a gene.

This clone has a single count. The chain couples TRBV6-6 to TRBJ1-2; TRBD1 might be the D (6 bases). There are 19 residues in the CDR3. Germline CDR1 is MNHNY and CDR2 is SVGAGI (reference sequence). V was trimmed by 6 bases and J by 3 bases, leaving 29 bases between them. The CDR3 here is CASSRRGTTGRPLDYGYTF. Here the CDR3 DNA reads TGTGCCAGCAGCCGAAGAGGGACGACAGGAAGGCCATTAGACTATGGCTACACCTTC.

The V call is TRBV11-2, the J call TRBJ1-2; TRBD1 matches 8 bases. The CDR3 has 15 amino acids. CDR1 and CDR2 from the germline V gene are SGHAT and FQNNGV. Trimming cost V 4 bases and J 3 bases; bases outside gene matches: 7. Here the CDR3 reads CASSSGQGLYYGYTF. CDR3 bases: TGTGCCAGCAGCTCAGGACAGGGTCTCTACTATGGCTACACCTTC.

The chain is built from TRBV10-1 and TRBJ1-1; 12 positions match TRBD1. CDR1 is WNHNN and CDR2 is SYGVQD in the germline V gene (reference sequence). Germline trimming cut 9 bases from V and 5 bases from J; bases unmatched to any gene: 13. CDR3 length: 16 amino acids. This CDR3 is CARPPGQGASGTEAFF. CDR3 bases: TGCGCCAGGCCTCCGGGACAGGGGGCTTCGGGGACTGAAGCTTTCTTT.

V is TRBV2 and J is TRBJ2-1; no reliable D call. Trimming cost V 7 bases and J 8 bases, with 15 bases left between them. The CDR3 length is 13 residues. Germline-derived CDR1 and CDR2 are SNHLY and FYNNEI. CDR3 protein: CASTARNWDEQFF. For the CDR3, the DNA is TGTGCCAGCACCGCCAGGAATTGGGATGAGCAGTTCTTC.

The chain is built from TRBV6-1 and TRBJ1-4; 11 positions agree with TRBD1. This CDR3 comprises 17 residues. Losses at the gene ends were 0 bases for V and 7 bases for J; bases not matched to a gene: 7. Germline-derived CDR1 and CDR2 are MNHNS and SASEGT. CDR3 amino acids: CASSEAAGTGGAEKLFF. For the CDR3, the DNA is TGTGCCAGCAGTGAAGCAGCCGGGACAGGGGGAGCTGAAAAACTGTTTTTT.

This chain connects TRBV4-3 to TRBJ1-1; D unresolved. The V gene lost 0 bases and the J gene lost 3 bases, with 11 bases spanning the gap. The CDR3 runs to 15 residues. Germline assignment: CDR1 LGHNA and CDR2 YSLEER. The CDR3 loop reads CASSQERSWDTEAFF. The CDR3 region has the DNA TGCGCCAGCAGCCAAGAAAGGAGTTGGGACACTGAAGCTTTCTTT.

The chain uses TRBV5-4 and TRBJ1-2, with unresolved D. Trimming took 0 bases from V and 7 from J, leaving 16 bases between them. The CDR3 extends over 15 amino acids. Germline CDR1 reads SGHNT; CDR2 reads YYREEE (reference sequence). The CDR3 spells CASSLALPSSRGYTF. In DNA form, the CDR3 reads TGTGCCAGCAGCTTGGCTTTGCCAAGCTCACGTGGCTACACCTTC.

The CDR3: CASSVGTGSYEKLFF. The CDR3, as DNA: TGTGCCAGCAGCGTAGGGACAGGGAGTTATGAAAAACTGTTTTTT. This rearrangement joins TRBV9 to TRBJ1-4; TRBD1 aligns across 8 bases. Germline V lookup: CDR1 SGDLS, CDR2 YYNGEE. CDR3 length: 15 residues. V gave up 0 bases and J gave up 6 bases; unmatched junction bases: 4.

The chain uses TRBV5-1 and TRBJ1-1; D may be TRBD1 (5 bases). Germline lookup yields CDR1 SGHRS and CDR2 YFSETQ. V shed 0 bases and J shed 0 bases, with 6 bases lying between them. The CDR3 loop spans 14 amino acids. The CDR3 loop reads CASSLGGVNTEAFF. The CDR3 DNA is TGCGCCAGCAGCTTGGGGGGCGTGAACACTGAAGCTTTCTTT.

J is TRBJ1-5 and V is TRBV7-8; no firm D call. The CDR3 totals 16 residues. The germline V and J ends were trimmed by 0 bases and 0 bases, with 9 bases remaining between them. CDR1 is SGHVS and CDR2 is FQNEAQ in the germline V gene. CDR3 residues: CASSLAARYSNQPQHF. CDR3 bases: TGTGCCAGCAGCTTAGCAGCACGGTATAGCAATCAGCCCCAGCATTTT.